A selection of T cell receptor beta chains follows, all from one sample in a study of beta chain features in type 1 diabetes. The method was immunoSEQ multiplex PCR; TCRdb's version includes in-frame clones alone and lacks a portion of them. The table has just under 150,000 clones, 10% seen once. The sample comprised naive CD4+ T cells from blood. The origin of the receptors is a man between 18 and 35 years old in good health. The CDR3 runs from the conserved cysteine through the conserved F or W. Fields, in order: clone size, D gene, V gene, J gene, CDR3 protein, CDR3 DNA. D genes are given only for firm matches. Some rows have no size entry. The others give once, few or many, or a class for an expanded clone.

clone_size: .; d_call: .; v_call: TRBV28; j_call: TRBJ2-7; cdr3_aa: CASYNRGLYEQYF; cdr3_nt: TGTGCCAGCTATAACAGGGGACTCTACGAGCAGTACTTC
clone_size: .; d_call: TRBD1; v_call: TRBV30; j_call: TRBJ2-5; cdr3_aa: CAWERDRGGQETQYF; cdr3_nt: TGTGCCTGGGAGAGGGACAGGGGGGGGCAAGAGACCCAGTACTTC
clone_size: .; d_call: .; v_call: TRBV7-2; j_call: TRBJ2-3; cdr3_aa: CASNQAPDTQYF; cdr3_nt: TGTGCCAGCAATCAAGCGCCCGATACGCAGTATTTT
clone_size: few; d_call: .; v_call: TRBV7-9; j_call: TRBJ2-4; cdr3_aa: CASSLGRENIQYF; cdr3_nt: TGTGCCAGCAGCTTAGGGAGAGAGAACATTCAGTACTTC
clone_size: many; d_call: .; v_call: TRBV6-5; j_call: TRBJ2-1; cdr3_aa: CASSYPGGEQFF; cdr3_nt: TGTGCCAGCAGTTACCCAGGTGGGGAGCAGTTCTTC
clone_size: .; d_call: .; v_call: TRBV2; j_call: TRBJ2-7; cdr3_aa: CASSGVSGSGEQYF; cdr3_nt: TGTGCCAGCAGTGGAGTATCAGGGTCGGGCGAGCAGTACTTC
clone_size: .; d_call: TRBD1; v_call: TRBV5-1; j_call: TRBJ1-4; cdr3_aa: CASSGTVNEKLFF; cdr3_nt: TGCGCCAGCTCCGGGACAGTTAATGAAAAACTGTTTTTT
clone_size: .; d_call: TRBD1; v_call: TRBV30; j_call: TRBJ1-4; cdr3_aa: CAWSVPGAGGNEKLFF; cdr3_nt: TGTGCCTGGAGCGTCCCGGGGGCAGGGGGTAATGAAAAACTGTTTTTT
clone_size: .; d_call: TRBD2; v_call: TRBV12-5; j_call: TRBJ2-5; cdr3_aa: CASGLLAGAQETQYF; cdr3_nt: TGTGCTAGTGGACTGCTAGCGGGGGCTCAAGAGACCCAGTACTTC
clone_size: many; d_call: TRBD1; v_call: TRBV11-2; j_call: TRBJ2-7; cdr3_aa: CASSPDRLHEQYF; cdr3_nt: TGTGCCAGCAGCCCGGACAGGCTGCACGAGCAGTACTTC
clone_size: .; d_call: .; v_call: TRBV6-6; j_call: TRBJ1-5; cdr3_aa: CASSYEGVYSNQPQHF; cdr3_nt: TGTGCCAGCAGTTACGAGGGGGTTTATAGCAATCAGCCCCAGCATTTT
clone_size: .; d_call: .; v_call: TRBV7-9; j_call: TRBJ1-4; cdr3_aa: CASSSQAPNEKLFF; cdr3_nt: TGTGCCAGCAGTTCCCAAGCCCCTAATGAAAAACTGTTTTTT
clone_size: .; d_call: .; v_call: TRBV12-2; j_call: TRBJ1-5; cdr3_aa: CASRSYRTNSNQPQHF; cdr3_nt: TGTGCAAGTCGCTCATACAGGACAAATAGCAATCAGCCCCAGCATTTT
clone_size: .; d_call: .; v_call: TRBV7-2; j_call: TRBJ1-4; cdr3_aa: CASSLYGQKLFF; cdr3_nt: TGTGCCAGCAGCTTATATGGGCAAAAACTGTTTTTT
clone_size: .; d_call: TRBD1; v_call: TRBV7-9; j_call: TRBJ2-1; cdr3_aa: CASSSDRGSYNEQFF; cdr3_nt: TGTGCCAGCAGCTCGGACAGGGGGTCCTACAATGAGCAGTTCTTC
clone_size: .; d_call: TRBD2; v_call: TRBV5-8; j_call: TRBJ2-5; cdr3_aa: CASSGSGGAGETQYF; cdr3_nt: TGTGCCAGCAGCGGAAGCGGGGGGGCCGGAGAGACCCAGTACTTC
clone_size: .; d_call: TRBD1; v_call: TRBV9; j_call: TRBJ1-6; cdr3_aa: CASSVGPGGGSPLHF; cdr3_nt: TGTGCCAGCAGCGTTGGGCCAGGGGGCGGTTCACCCCTCCACTTT
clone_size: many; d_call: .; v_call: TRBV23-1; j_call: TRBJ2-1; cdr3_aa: CASSHPPRAGCLVNEQFF; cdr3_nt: TGCGCCAGCAGCCACCCACCCCGGGCAGGGTGCCTAGTCAATGAGCAGTTCTTC
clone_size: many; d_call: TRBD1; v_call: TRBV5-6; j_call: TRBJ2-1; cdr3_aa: CASRRGTADSYNEQFF; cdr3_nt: TGTGCCAGCAGACGAGGGACAGCAGACTCCTACAATGAGCAGTTCTTC
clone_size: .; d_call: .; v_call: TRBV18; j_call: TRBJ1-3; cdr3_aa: CASSPDYNQAGNTIYF; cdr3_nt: TGTGCCAGCTCACCGGACTATAATCAAGCTGGAAACACCATATATTTT
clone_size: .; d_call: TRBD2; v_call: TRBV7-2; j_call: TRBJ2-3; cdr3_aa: CASSLSPSGGTDTQYF; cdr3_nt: TGTGCCAGCAGCTTAAGTCCTAGCGGGGGAACAGATACGCAGTATTTT
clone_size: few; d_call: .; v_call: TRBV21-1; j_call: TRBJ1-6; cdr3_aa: CASITGWNSPLHF; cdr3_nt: TGTGCCAGCATCACAGGGTGGAATTCACCCCTCCACTTT
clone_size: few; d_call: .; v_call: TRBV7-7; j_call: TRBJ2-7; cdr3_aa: CASSSIGGSEQYF; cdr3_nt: TGTGCCAGCAGCTCCATCGGGGGATCCGAGCAGTACTTC
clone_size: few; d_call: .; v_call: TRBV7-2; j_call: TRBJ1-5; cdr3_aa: CASSPTGNQPQHF; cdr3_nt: TGTGCCAGCAGCCCTACGGGCAATCAGCCCCAGCATTTT
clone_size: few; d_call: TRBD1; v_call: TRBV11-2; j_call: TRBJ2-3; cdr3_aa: CASSSRTGSTDTQYF; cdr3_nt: TGTGCCAGCAGCTCTAGGACAGGGAGCACAGATACGCAGTATTTT
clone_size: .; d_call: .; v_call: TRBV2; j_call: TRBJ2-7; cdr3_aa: CASSDTLRSSYEQYF; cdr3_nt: TGTGCCAGCAGTGATACGTTGAGGTCCTCCTACGAGCAGTACTTC
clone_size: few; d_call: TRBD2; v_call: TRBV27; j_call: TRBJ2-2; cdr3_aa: CASSLVGGRTGELFF; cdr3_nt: TGTGCCAGCAGTTTAGTGGGGGGGAGGACCGGGGAGCTGTTTTTT
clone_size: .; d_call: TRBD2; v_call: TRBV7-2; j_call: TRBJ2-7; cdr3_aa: CASSSRLAASEQYF; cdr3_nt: TGTGCCAGCAGCTCCAGACTAGCGGCGAGCGAGCAGTACTTC
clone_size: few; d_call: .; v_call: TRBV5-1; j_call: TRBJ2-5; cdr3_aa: CASSSGIPPKETQYF; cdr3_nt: TGCGCCAGCAGCTCCGGGATTCCCCCAAAAGAGACCCAGTACTTC
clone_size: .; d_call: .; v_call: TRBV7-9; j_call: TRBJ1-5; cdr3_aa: CASSFSGSQQPQHF; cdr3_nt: TGTGCCAGCAGCTTTTCGGGGAGTCAGCAGCCCCAGCATTTT
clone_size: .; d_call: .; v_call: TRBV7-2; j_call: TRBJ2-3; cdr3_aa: CASSPRVGTSTDTQYF; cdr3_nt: TGTGCCAGCAGCCCCCGGGTAGGCACTAGCACAGATACGCAGTATTTT
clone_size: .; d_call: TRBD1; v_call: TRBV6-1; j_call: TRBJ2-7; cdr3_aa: CASSEGWDSYEQYF; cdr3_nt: TGTGCCAGCAGTGAAGGGTGGGACAGCTACGAGCAGTACTTC
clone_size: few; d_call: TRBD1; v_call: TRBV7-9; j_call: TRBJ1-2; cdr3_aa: CASSLLFQGAPRYGYTF; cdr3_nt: TGTGCCAGCAGCTTACTTTTCCAGGGGGCGCCGAGGTATGGCTACACCTTC
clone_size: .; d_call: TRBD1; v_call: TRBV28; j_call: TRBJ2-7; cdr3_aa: CASSTGQGPYEQYF; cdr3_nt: TGTGCCAGCAGTACGGGACAGGGTCCCTACGAGCAGTACTTC
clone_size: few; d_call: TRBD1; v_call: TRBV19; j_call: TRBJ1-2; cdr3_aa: CASSADRTANYGYTF; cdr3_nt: TGTGCCAGTAGCGCGGACAGGACAGCTAACTATGGCTACACCTTC
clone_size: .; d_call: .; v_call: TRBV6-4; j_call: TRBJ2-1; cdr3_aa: CASSRRTDSYNEQFF; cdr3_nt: TGTGCCAGCTCCCGGAGGACAGACTCCTACAATGAGCAGTTCTTC
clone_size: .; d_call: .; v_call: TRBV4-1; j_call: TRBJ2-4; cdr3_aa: CASSQDTGSTKNIQYF; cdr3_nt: TGCGCCAGCAGCCAAGATACAGGGTCGACCAAAAACATTCAGTACTTC
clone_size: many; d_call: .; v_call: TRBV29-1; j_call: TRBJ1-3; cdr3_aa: CSVQGGSGNTIYF; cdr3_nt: TGCAGCGTTCAGGGAGGGAGCGGAAACACCATATATTTT
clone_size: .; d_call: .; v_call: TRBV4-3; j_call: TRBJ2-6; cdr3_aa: CASSSTTSGANVLTF; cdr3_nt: TGCGCCAGCAGCTCCACTACGTCGGGGGCCAACGTCCTGACTTTC
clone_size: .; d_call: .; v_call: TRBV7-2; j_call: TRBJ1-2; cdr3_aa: CASSFSGFYGYTF; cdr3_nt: TGTGCCAGCAGCTTCTCAGGTTTCTATGGCTACACCTTC
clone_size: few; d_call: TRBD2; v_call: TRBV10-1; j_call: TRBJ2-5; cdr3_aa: CASSDFASGQETQYF; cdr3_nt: TGCGCCAGCAGTGACTTCGCTAGCGGCCAAGAGACCCAGTACTTC
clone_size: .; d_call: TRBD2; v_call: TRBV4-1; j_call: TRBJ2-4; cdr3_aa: CASSQDVSLAGGWTAKNIQYF; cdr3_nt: TGCGCCAGCAGCCAAGATGTATCACTAGCGGGGGGGTGGACGGCCAAAAACATTCAGTACTTC
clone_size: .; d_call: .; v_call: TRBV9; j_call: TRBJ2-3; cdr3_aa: CASSVASTDTQYF; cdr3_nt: TGTGCCAGCAGCGTAGCTTCGACAGATACGCAGTATTTT
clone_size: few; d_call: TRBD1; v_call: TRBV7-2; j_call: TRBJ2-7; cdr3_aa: CASSWTGFGRIYEQYF; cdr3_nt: TGTGCCAGCAGCTGGACAGGGTTTGGAAGGATCTACGAGCAGTACTTC
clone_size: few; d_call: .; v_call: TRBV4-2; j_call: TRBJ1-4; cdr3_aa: CASSQDRAWEKLFF; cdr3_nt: TGTGCCAGCAGCCAAGACAGGGCTTGGGAAAAACTGTTTTTT
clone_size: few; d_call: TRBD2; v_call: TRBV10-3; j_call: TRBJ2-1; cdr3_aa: CAISETVGLAQVHEQFF; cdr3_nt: TGTGCCATCAGTGAGACAGTGGGACTAGCTCAGGTCCATGAGCAGTTCTTC
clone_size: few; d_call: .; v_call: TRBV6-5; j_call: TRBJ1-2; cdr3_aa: CASSSVQVNYGYTF; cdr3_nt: TGTGCCAGCAGTTCCGTACAGGTTAACTATGGCTACACCTTC
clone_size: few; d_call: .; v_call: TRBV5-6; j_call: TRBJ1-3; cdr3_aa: CASSHSYRRVGNTIYF; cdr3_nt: TGTGCCAGCAGCCACTCCTACAGGCGTGTGGGAAACACCATATATTTT
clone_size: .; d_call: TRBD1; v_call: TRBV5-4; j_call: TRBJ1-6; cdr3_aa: CASSPGTGVSGSPLHF; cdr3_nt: TGTGCCAGCAGTCCCGGGACAGGGGTTAGTGGTTCACCCCTCCACTTT
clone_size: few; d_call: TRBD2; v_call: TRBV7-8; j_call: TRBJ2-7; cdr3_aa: CASSLQSGGAYEQYF; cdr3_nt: TGTGCCAGCAGCTTACAGTCCGGGGGGGCCTACGAGCAGTACTTC
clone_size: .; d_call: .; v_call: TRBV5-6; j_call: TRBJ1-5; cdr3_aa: CASSREGVGGNQPQHF; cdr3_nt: TGTGCCAGCAGCCGCGAGGGGGTCGGAGGCAATCAGCCCCAGCATTTT
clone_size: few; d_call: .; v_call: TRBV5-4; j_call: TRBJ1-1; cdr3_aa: CASNRGKGLNTEAFF; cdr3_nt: TGTGCCAGCAACCGGGGTAAGGGCCTGAACACTGAAGCTTTCTTT
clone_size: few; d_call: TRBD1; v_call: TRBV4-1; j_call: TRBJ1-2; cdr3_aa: CASSQGGFRDRGNYGYTF; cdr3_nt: TGCGCCAGCAGCCAAGGGGGATTTAGGGACAGGGGGAACTATGGCTACACCTTC
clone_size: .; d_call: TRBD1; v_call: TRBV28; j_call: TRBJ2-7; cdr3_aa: CASSQDRLPYEQYF; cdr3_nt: TGTGCCAGCAGTCAGGACAGGTTACCCTACGAGCAGTACTTC
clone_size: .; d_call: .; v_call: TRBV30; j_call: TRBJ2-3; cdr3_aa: CAWDYRTDTQYF; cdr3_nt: TGTGCCTGGGACTACCGCACAGATACGCAGTATTTT
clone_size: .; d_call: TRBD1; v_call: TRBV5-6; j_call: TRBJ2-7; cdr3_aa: CASSSGTGGSYEQYF; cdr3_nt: TGTGCCAGCAGCTCCGGGACAGGGGGCTCCTACGAGCAGTACTTC